The rows below give T cell receptor beta chains drawn from one sample of a study of T cell clonotyping in hematopoietic cell transplantation. TCRdb's table, derived via immunoSEQ multiplex PCR, lists solely in-frame clones and lacks some. In the table there are about 13,000 clones, approximately 88% of which are singletons. The sequences come from peripheral blood mononuclear cells, collected before stem cell transplant. The receptors originated from a man in his 60s with acute myeloid leukemia. Some clones in this sample may be carry-over from other donors' samples. CDR3s include the opening cysteine and the closing phenylalanine or tryptophan. A D gene is named only where the DNA matches it firmly. Rows may omit the clone size; those that give it use once, few, many or a size class.

TRBJ2-7,-,TRBV2,-,CASSTGTDSYEQYF,TGTGCCAGCAGTACCGGGACCGACTCCTACGAGCAGTACTTC
TRBJ1-5,few,TRBV7-2,-,CASSLEGEQPQHF,TGTGCCAGCAGCTTAGAGGGAGAGCAGCCCCAGCATTTT
TRBJ2-2,-,TRBV7-9,-,CASNGGVMTGELFF,TGTGCCAGCAATGGGGGCGTAATGACTGGGGAGCTGTTTTTT
TRBJ1-1,-,TRBV5-6,TRBD1,CASSSGTGGGQAFF,TGTGCCAGCAGCTCCGGGACAGGGGGCGGACAAGCTTTCTTT
TRBJ1-1,few,TRBV7-6,-,CASSFGKGHDTEAFF,TGTGCCAGCAGCTTTGGAAAGGGGCACGACACTGAAGCTTTCTTT
TRBJ1-1,-,TRBV11-1,-,CASSLARTLNTEAFF,TGTGCCAGCAGCTTAGCGCGGACACTGAACACTGAAGCTTTCTTT
TRBJ2-3,few,TRBV7-8,-,CASSLIQGTTTDTQYF,TGTGCCAGCAGCTTAATACAGGGGACTACCACAGATACGCAGTATTTT
TRBJ1-6,-,TRBV5-4,-,CASSLDRNNSPLHF,TGTGCCAGCAGCTTGGACAGAAATAATTCACCCCTCCACTTT
TRBJ1-5,-,TRBV19,-,CASSIARGPTGGNQPQHF,TGTGCCAGTAGTATAGCTAGGGGCCCGACTGGGGGCAATCAGCCCCAGCATTTT
TRBJ1-2,-,TRBV27,-,CASTITGGTNYGYTF,TGTGCCAGCACGATCACGGGGGGGACTAACTATGGCTACACCTTC
TRBJ2-2,-,TRBV2,TRBD1,CASNRGHHVADTGELFF,TGTGCCAGCAACAGGGGGCATCACGTCGCCGACACCGGGGAGCTGTTTTTT
TRBJ2-3,-,TRBV9,-,CASSVEPSSRHTDTQYF,TGTGCCAGCAGCGTAGAGCCCTCTAGCCGTCACACAGATACGCAGTATTTT
TRBJ2-6,-,TRBV29-1,-,CSVALLRVASSGANVLTF,TGCAGCGTCGCTTTACTCAGGGTCGCTAGCTCTGGGGCCAACGTCCTGACTTTC
TRBJ1-1,few,TRBV10-3,-,CAISGPGGTEAFF,TGTGCCATCAGTGGTCCGGGAGGCACTGAAGCTTTCTTT
TRBJ1-4,-,TRBV30,-,CAWSGQIATNEKLFF,TGTGCCTGGAGTGGCCAGATAGCAACTAATGAAAAACTGTTTTTT
TRBJ1-2,-,TRBV5-1,-,CASSTQEAEYGYTF,TGCGCCAGCAGCACGCAGGAAGCCGAGTATGGCTACACCTTC
TRBJ1-2,-,TRBV9,-,CASSVVDSIHGYTF,TGTGCCAGCAGCGTAGTTGACAGCATCCATGGCTACACCTTC
TRBJ1-1,-,TRBV6-5,-,CATISDGVSEAFF,TGTGCCACAATTTCGGACGGGGTGTCTGAAGCTTTCTTT
TRBJ2-7,-,TRBV7-2,-,CASSLSGDPSYEQYF,TGTGCCAGCAGCCTGAGTGGGGACCCCTCCTACGAGCAGTACTTC
TRBJ2-7,-,TRBV7-2,-,CASSDRYEQYF,TGTGCCAGCAGCGACAGGTACGAGCAGTACTTC
TRBJ2-5,-,TRBV5-1,-,CASSQLIFEGLVETQYF,TGCGCCAGCAGCCAACTAATTTTTGAGGGGCTCGTGGAGACCCAGTACTTC
TRBJ1-2,-,TRBV2,-,CASNPGGGRYGYTF,TGTGCCAGCAACCCCGGTGGGGGAAGGTATGGCTACACCTTC
TRBJ1-2,-,TRBV5-1,-,CASSLLGSGGYTF,TGCGCCAGCAGCTTGCTGGGTTCAGGAGGCTACACCTTC
TRBJ2-3,once,TRBV5-1,-,CASSPDGTTDTQYF,TGCGCCAGCAGCCCCGACGGTACCACAGATACGCAGTATTTT
TRBJ2-3,-,TRBV5-4,TRBD1,CASSLGTGGPDTQYF,TGTGCCAGCAGCCTAGGGACAGGGGGCCCTGATACGCAGTATTTT
TRBJ1-3,-,TRBV29-1,-,CSVSVTPTSGNTIYF,TGCAGCGTTAGCGTGACACCGACCTCTGGAAACACCATATATTTT
TRBJ1-2,-,TRBV2,TRBD1,CASRQDRGFDGYTF,TGTGCCAGCAGACAGGACAGGGGGTTCGATGGCTACACCTTC
TRBJ1-4,-,TRBV4-1,-,CASSQVGPGTNEKLFF,TGCGCCAGCAGCCAAGTGGGGCCAGGAACTAATGAAAAACTGTTTTTT
TRBJ2-1,-,TRBV19,-,CATQKYNEQFF,TGTGCCACGCAGAAATACAATGAGCAGTTCTTC
TRBJ2-7,-,TRBV7-2,TRBD2,CASSDRTGGVNEQYF,TGTGCCAGCAGCGATCGAACCGGGGGGGTAAACGAGCAGTACTTC
TRBJ1-2,-,TRBV29-1,-,CSVRGAEDYGYTF,TGCAGCGTGAGGGGGGCGGAAGACTATGGCTACACCTTC
TRBJ1-2,-,TRBV30,-,CAWRQGHYGYTF,TGTGCCTGGAGACAGGGACACTATGGCTACACCTTC
TRBJ2-7,-,TRBV6-5,-,CASSYSSGWYEQYF,TGTGCCAGCAGTTACTCGAGTGGGTGGTACGAGCAGTACTTC
TRBJ2-1,-,TRBV7-7,-,CASSSGPYPYNEQFF,TGTGCCAGCAGCTCGGGACCTTACCCCTACAATGAGCAGTTCTTC
TRBJ2-2,large,TRBV7-8,TRBD2,CASSPSGGSNTGELFF,TGTGCCAGCAGCCCGAGCGGGGGGTCGAACACCGGGGAGCTGTTTTTT
TRBJ1-1,-,TRBV29-1,-,CSVEWGADTEAFF,TGCAGCGTTGAATGGGGGGCGGACACTGAAGCTTTCTTT
TRBJ1-4,-,TRBV7-9,TRBD1,CASSRQGLKNEKLFF,TGTGCCAGCAGTCGACAGGGCTTGAAAAATGAAAAACTGTTTTTT
TRBJ2-7,-,TRBV9,TRBD2,CASSRGGTGAHEQYF,TGTGCCAGCAGTAGGGGAGGGACGGGTGCCCACGAGCAGTACTTC
TRBJ2-7,-,TRBV27,-,CASSTPGAGAYEQYF,TGTGCCAGCAGTACGCCGGGGGCGGGGGCCTACGAGCAGTACTTC
TRBJ2-5,-,TRBV27,TRBD1,CASSKPGQGEETQYF,TGTGCCAGCAGTAAACCGGGACAGGGTGAAGAGACCCAGTACTTC